These 7 T cell receptor beta chains originate from one sample sequenced in a study of shared clonotypes between healthy human individuals. Method: immunoSEQ multiplex PCR; TCRdb's copy keeps in-frame clones and lacks some. The table has more than 2 million clones, 90% to 97% seen once; the top ten hold around 0.13%. The sequenced material came from naive CD4+ T cells sorted from blood. Documented subset: CD45RA+ positively selected. Receptor source: a man in his late teens or twenties in good health.

Turning to this clone: Other nucleotide sequences from this sample produce the same CDR3. The chain employs TRBV11-3 and TRBJ2-2; tentatively, D is TRBD1 or TRBD2 (5 bases each). CDR3 size: 14 residues. Deletions cut 0 bases from V and 4 bases from J, with 6 bases between. Germline V gives CDR1 SGHNT, CDR2 YENEEA. The CDR3: CASSLDGTTGELFF. The CDR3 DNA sequence: TGTGCCAGCAGCTTAGACGGGACCACCGGGGAGCTGTTTTTT.

The chain joins TRBV7-2 to TRBJ2-7; the D gene is possibly TRBD2 (6 bases). Germline loops: CDR1 SGHTA, CDR2 FQGNSA. The CDR3 consists of 15 residues. The V end lost 2 bases, the J end lost 5 bases, and 16 bases lay between the germline ends. DNA of the CDR3: TGTGCCAGCAGCTTACCGGGAGCCCGTACCCACGAGCAGTACTTC. This sequence encodes CASSLPGARTHEQYF. Supplemented by reference TRBV7-2 and TRBJ2-7, the full variable domain reads GAGVSQSPSNKVTEKGKDVELRCDPISGHTALYWYRQSLGQGLEFLIYFQGNSAPDKSGLPSDRFSAERTGGSVSTLTIQRTQQEDSAVYLCASSLPGARTHEQYFGPGTRLTVT.

The chain couples TRBV2 to TRBJ2-3, with D unclear. This CDR3 region has 15 residues. The V end lost 4 bases, the J end lost 0 bases, and 11 bases lay between the germline ends. Germline loops: CDR1 SNHLY, CDR2 FYNNEI. The CDR3 here is CASSADTSSTDTQYF. CDR3 nucleotides: TGTGCCAGCAGTGCAGACACTTCTAGCACAGATACGCAGTATTTT.

A remark on this clone: The same CDR3 is also encoded by other DNA sequences in this sample. V and J are TRBV4-1 and TRBJ2-5, with 8 nucleotides matching TRBD1. Germline V gene lookup returns CDR1 MGHRA and CDR2 YSYEKL. J was trimmed by 2 bases and V by 3 bases; bases with no gene match: 5. The CDR3 covers 15 residues. CDR3 sequence (DNA): TGCGCCAGCAGCCAGGTGGACAGGGATCAAGAGACCCAGTACTTC. It yields the protein CASSQVDRDQETQYF.

The gene calls are TRBV2 and TRBJ2-7; D remains ambiguous. Deletions cut 3 bases from V and 1 base from J, with 19 bases between. This CDR3 has 17 amino acids. From germline, CDR1 is SNHLY and CDR2 FYNNEI. CDR3 amino acids: CASSDPGERRGSYEQYF. The CDR3 DNA follows: TGTGCCAGCAGTGACCCCGGTGAGCGCCGCGGATCCTACGAGCAGTACTTC.

The chain has TRBV5-6 and TRBJ1-5; D is undetermined. The V end lost 0 bases, the J end lost 5 bases, and 9 bases lay between the germline ends. Germline V CDR1 and CDR2: SGHDT, YYEEEE. CDR3 length equals 14 residues. The CDR3 sequence: CASSLGLLDQPQHF. Written as DNA, the CDR3 is TGTGCCAGCAGCTTGGGACTCCTAGATCAGCCCCAGCATTTT.

V usage is TRBV9 and J usage is TRBJ2-6, with 12 bases matching TRBD2. Germline loops: CDR1 SGDLS, CDR2 YYNGEE. With 3 bases clipped from V and 1 base from J, the junction kept 5 bases outside the gene matches. The CDR3 totals 18 residues. The CDR3 DNA is TGTGCCAGCAGCGCCGGACTAGCGGGAAGTTCTGGGGCCAACGTCCTGACTTTC. It encodes CASSAGLAGSSGANVLTF.